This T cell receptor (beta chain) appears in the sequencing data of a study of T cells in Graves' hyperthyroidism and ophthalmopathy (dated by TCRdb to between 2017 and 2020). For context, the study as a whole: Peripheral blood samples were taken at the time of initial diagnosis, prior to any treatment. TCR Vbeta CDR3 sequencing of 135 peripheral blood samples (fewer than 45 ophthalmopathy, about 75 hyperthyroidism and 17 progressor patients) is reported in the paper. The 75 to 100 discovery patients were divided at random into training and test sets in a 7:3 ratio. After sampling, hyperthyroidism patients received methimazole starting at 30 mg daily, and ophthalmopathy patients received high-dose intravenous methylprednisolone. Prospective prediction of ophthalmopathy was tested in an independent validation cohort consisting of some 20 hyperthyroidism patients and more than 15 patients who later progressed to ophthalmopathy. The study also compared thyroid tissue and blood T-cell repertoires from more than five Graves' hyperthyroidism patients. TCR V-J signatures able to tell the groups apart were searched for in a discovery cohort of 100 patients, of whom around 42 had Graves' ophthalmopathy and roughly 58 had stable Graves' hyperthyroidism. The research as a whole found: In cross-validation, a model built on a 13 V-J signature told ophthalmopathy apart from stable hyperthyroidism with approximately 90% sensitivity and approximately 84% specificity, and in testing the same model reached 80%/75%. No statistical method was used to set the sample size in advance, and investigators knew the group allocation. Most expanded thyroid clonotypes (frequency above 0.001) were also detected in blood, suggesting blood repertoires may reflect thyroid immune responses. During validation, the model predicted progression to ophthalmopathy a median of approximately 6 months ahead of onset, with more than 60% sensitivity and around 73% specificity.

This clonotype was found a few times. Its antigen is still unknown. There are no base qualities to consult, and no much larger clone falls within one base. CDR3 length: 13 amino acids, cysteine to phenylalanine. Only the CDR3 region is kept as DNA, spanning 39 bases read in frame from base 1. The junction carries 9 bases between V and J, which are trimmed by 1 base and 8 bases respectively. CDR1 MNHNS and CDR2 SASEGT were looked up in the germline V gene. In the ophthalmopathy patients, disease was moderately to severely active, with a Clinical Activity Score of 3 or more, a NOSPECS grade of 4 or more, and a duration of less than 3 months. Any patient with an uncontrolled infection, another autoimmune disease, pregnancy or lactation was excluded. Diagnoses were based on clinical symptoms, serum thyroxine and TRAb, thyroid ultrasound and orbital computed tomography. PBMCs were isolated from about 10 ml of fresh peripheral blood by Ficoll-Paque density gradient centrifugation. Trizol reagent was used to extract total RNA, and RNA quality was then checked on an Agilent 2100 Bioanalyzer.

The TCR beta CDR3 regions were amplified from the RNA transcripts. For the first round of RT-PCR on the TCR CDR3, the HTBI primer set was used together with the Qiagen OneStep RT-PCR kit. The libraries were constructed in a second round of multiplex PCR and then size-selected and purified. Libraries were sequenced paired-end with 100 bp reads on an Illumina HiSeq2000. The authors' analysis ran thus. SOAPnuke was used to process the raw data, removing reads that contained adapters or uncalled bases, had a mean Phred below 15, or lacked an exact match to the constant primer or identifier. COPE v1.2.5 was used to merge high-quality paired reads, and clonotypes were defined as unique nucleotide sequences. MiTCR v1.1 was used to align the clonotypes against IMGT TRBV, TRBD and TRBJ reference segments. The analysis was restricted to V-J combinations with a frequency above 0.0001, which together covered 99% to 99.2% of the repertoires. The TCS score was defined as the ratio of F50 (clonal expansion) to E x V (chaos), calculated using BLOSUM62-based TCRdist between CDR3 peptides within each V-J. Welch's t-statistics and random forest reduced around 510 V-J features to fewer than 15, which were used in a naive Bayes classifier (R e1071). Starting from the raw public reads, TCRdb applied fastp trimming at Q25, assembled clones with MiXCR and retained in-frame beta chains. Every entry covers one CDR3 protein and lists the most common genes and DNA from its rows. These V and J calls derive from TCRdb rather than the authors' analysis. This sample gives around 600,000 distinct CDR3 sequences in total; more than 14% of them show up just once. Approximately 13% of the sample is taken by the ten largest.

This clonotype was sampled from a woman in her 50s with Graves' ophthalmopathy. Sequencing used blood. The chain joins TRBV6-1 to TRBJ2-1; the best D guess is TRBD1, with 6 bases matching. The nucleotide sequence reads TGTGCCAGCAGTGAAGGGGACACATATGAGCAGTTCTTC. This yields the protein CASSEGDTYEQFF.